The sequence of this T cell receptor beta chain was determined in a study of identical twins. A template switching step contributed a universal primer site, while unique molecular identifiers were present in the cDNA. From the 5' RACE reads, TCRdb called clonotypes with MiXCR, one entry per CDR3 protein. Counted here are around 1.7 million distinct CDR3 sequences, around 33% occurring once; the ten biggest clones make up over 0.25%. Study-level findings and limits: Cord blood beta clonotypes that were abundant carried fewer insertions, and memory repertoires showed no such trend. Models underestimated TCR alpha sharing (out-of-frame) in monozygotic twins.

The length of the CDR3 is 12 residues. Germline assignment: CDR1 MDHEN and CDR2 SYDVKM. V dropped 5 bases and J dropped 5 bases, with 10 bases sitting between them. Donors were all healthy Caucasians. Remarks on this clonotype: Its antigen is unidentified.

Sequenced material: cord blood. J is TRBJ2-7 and V is TRBV28; no clear D. This sequence originates from a newborn girl in good health. CDR3 DNA sequence: TGTGCCAGCAGTGCCCATTCCCACGAGCAGTACTTC. Translation: CASSAHSHEQYF. Combining the CDR3 with reference TRBV28 and TRBJ2-7 gives the whole variable domain DVKVTQSSRYLVKRTGEKVFLECVQDMDHENMFWYRQDPGLGLRLIYFSYDVKMKEKGDIPEGYSVSREKKERFSLILESASTNQTSMYLCASSAHSHEQYFGPGTRLTVT.